The 5 T cell receptor beta chains below come from one sample, sequenced in a study of shared clonotypes between healthy human individuals. Sequenced by immunoSEQ multiplex PCR; TCRdb stores in-frame clones only, minus some. The sample holds 850,000 to 1,200,000 clones; around 74% are singletons and the top ten take about 1.5%. Source material: memory CD4+ T cells sorted from blood. Subset: CD45RA-negative fraction. The receptors shown here come from a man younger than 30 in good health.

A single count supports this clone. One end of the junction does not line up with germline, which may come from a read error. This sequence joins TRBV6-1 and TRBJ2-7; D is tentatively TRBD1 or TRBD2 (5 bases each). The CDR3 sequence is 17 residues long. Per germline, CDR1 MNHNS and CDR2 SASEGT. The CDR3 DNA is TGTGCCAGCAGAGAAGACCCTCGGGGACGGCGTTCCTACGAGCAGTACTTC. This translates into CASREDPRGRRSYEQYF.

This clone has more than one count but fewer than ten. The V gene is TRBV5-6, the J gene TRBJ1-2, with no clear D. From germline, CDR1 is SGHDT and CDR2 YYEEEE. Trimming took 1 base from V and 4 from J, leaving 11 bases between them. This CDR3 spans 14 amino acids. The CDR3 nucleotides read TGTGCCAGCAGCTTGCTGGGTGAGGTCTATGGCTACACCTTC. This codes for CASSLLGEVYGYTF. The full variable domain, with the rest looked up from reference TRBV5-6 and TRBJ1-2, is DAGVTQSPTHLIKTRGQQVTLRCSPKSGHDTVSWYQQALGQGPQFIFQYYEEEERQRGNFPDRFSGHQFPNYSSELNVNALLLGDSALYLCASSLLGEVYGYTFGSGTRLTVV.

The rearrangement joins TRBV7-9 to TRBJ1-5; 8 bases map to TRBD1. J was trimmed by 3 bases and V by 7 bases; bases with no gene match: 8. The CDR3 extends over 15 amino acids. Per the germline V gene, CDR1 is SEHNR and CDR2 is FQNEAQ (reference sequence). CDR3 in amino acids: CASTDGQGHNQPQHF. CDR3 in DNA: TGTGCCAGCACCGACGGACAGGGCCACAATCAGCCCCAGCATTTT.

This clone was seen a single time. Other DNA sequences in this specimen translate into the identical CDR3. The chain joins TRBV5-1 to TRBJ2-7, with D tentatively TRBD2 (7 bases). The CDR3 consists of 15 residues. CDR1 and CDR2 from the germline V gene are SGHRS and YFSETQ. With 0 bases removed from V and 4 bases from J, the gap between germline ends came to 14 bases. CDR3 DNA sequence: TGCGCCAGCAGCTTGGAGGGGGACTACTCTTACGAGCAGTACTTC. Translated: CASSLEGDYSYEQYF.

The rearrangement uses TRBV6-6 and TRBJ1-2; perhaps TRBD1 as D (6 bases). CDR1 and CDR2 (germline): MNHNY, SVGAGI (reference sequence). This CDR3 is built from 15 residues. With 0 bases removed from V and 6 bases from J, the gap between germline ends came to 14 bases. This CDR3 reads CASSYSSGGADGYTF. In DNA form, the CDR3 reads TGTGCCAGCAGTTACTCGAGTGGGGGCGCGGATGGCTACACCTTC.